The 8 T cell receptor beta chains presented below share a single source sample, sequenced in a study of technical replicates of blood from a few donors. Method: immunoSEQ multiplex PCR; TCRdb's copy keeps in-frame clones and lacks some. The sample holds some 79,000 clones, about 90% seen once. Sequencing was performed on T cells isolated from PBMCs. The receptors were gathered from a human donor in good health. Some clones in this sample may be carry-over from other donors' samples.

The rearrangement uses TRBV6-5 and TRBJ1-5; a possible D gene is TRBD1 (6 bases). The CDR3 has 15 residues. V was pared by 4 bases and J by 5 bases, with 15 bases between. Germline CDR1 reads MNHEY; CDR2 reads SVGAGI. The CDR3 nucleotides read TGTGCCAGCAGTTCAACAGGGAGAGGCGATCAGCCCCAGCATTTT. It encodes CASSSTGRGDQPQHF.

V usage is TRBV6-1 and J usage is TRBJ1-6; D is ambiguous. The CDR3 length is 13 residues. Germline CDR1 reads MNHNS; CDR2 reads SASEGT. Trimming shortened V by 7 bases and J by 10 bases, and 14 bases separated the two germline ends. Here the CDR3 reads CASIWQGVSPLHF. As DNA, the CDR3 is TGTGCCAGCATTTGGCAAGGAGTCTCACCCCTCCACTTT.

CDR3 residues: CASSLGTGEETQYF. CDR3 DNA: TGTGCCAGCAGCTTAGGAACAGGGGAAGAGACCCAGTACTTC. The J gene is TRBJ2-5, the V gene TRBV7-7, with 7 bases lining up with TRBD1. Germline assignment: CDR1 SSHAT and CDR2 FNYEAQ (reference sequence). The CDR3 runs 14 residues. Trimming removed 1 base from V and 3 bases from J; junction bases left unmatched: 2.

This clone came up a few times. This sequence joins TRBV19 and TRBJ1-1; 8 bases align to TRBD1. Germline V gives CDR1 LNHDA, CDR2 SQIVND (reference sequence). J was trimmed by 5 bases and V by 5 bases; bases with no gene match: 4. This CDR3 has 13 residues. CDR3 region: CASSVDRETEAFF. The CDR3 region has the DNA TGTGCCAGTAGTGTGGACAGGGAGACTGAAGCTTTCTTT.

The chain joins TRBV2 to TRBJ2-1, with 8 bases fitting TRBD1. Trimming cost V 1 base and J 4 bases; bases outside gene matches: 3. Germline-derived CDR1 and CDR2 are SNHLY and FYNNEI. The CDR3 loop spans 15 amino acids. The CDR3 protein is CASSEGQGFYNEQFF. The CDR3 DNA reads as TGTGCCAGCAGTGAAGGACAGGGGTTTTACAATGAGCAGTTCTTC.

CDR3 bases: TGTGCCAGCAGCTTAAGAGGCACGGTAGAAGCTTTCTTT. Its protein is CASSLRGTVEAFF. The chain combines TRBV11-3 with TRBJ1-1; D call uncertain. Germline CDR1 SGHNT, CDR2 YENEEA. The CDR3 length is 13 residues. V lost 2 bases to trimming and J lost 8 bases, with 12 bases between them. Together with reference TRBV11-3 and TRBJ1-1, the CDR3 gives the full variable domain: EAGVVQSPRYKIIEKKQPVAFWCNPISGHNTLYWYLQNLGQGPELLIRYENEEAVDDSQLPKDRFSAERLKGVDSTLKIQPAELGDSAVYLCASSLRGTVEAFFGQGTRLTVV.

The chain recombines TRBV28 with TRBJ1-2; no clear D gene. Between the trimmed V and J ends, which lost 5 bases and 0 bases, there was a span of 25 bases. CDR1 is MDHEN and CDR2 is SYDVKM in the germline V gene. The CDR3 runs 19 residues. The CDR3 region is CASSPTLPPPTFPNYGYTF. CDR3 DNA sequence: TGTGCCAGCAGTCCAACCTTACCCCCCCCTACTTTTCCTAACTATGGCTACACCTTC.

This clone has just one count. The chain recombines TRBV4-2 with TRBJ2-7; 8 bases line up with TRBD1. J lost 1 base, V lost 2 bases, and 4 bases had no gene match. This CDR3 is built from 15 residues. The germline V gene encodes CDR1 LGHNA and CDR2 YNFKEQ. The CDR3 spells CASSQLQGDSYEQYF. For the CDR3, the DNA is TGTGCCAGCAGCCAACTACAGGGGGATTCCTACGAGCAGTACTTC.